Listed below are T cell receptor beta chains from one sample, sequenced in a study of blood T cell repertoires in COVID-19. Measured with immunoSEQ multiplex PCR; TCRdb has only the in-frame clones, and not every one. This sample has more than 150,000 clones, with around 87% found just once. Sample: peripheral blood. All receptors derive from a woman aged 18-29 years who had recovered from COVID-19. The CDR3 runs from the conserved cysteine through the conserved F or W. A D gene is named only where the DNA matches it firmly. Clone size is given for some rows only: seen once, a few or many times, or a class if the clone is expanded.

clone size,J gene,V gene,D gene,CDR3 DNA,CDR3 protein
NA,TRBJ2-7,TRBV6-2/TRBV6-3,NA,TGTGCCAGCAGTTACTCCAGGGGATCAGGGGAGCAGTACTTC,CASSYSRGSGEQYF
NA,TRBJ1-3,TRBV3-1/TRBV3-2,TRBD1,TGTGCCAGCAGCCAACAGGACAGGGTCTCTGGAAACACCATATATTTT,CASSQQDRVSGNTIYF
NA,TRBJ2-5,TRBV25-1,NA,TGTGCCAGCAGTGAGTGGGAGAACCTGGAGACCCAGTACTTC,CASSEWENLETQYF
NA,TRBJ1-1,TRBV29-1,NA,TGCAGCGTTCGGCCAACAGGGAACACTGAAGCTTTCTTT,CSVRPTGNTEAFF
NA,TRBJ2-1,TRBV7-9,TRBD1,TGTGCCAGCAGCTTAGTCGGACGACAGGGTCTTTTCCGTGAGCAGTTCTTC,CASSLVGRQGLFREQFF
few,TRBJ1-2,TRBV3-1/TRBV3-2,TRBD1,TGTGCCAGCAGCCCAACCGACGCAGGGGGCAGTTATGGCTACACCTTC,CASSPTDAGGSYGYTF
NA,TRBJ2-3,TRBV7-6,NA,TGTGCCAGCAGGAATACGCTCAGTAGCACAGATACGCAGTATTTT,CASRNTLSSTDTQYF
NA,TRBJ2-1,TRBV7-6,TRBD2,TGTGCCAGCAGCTTCTACGGGCAAGGGGACTACCTAATTAATGAGCAGTTCTTC,CASSFYGQGDYLINEQFF
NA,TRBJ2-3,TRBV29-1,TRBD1,TGCAGCGGCGGAAGGGACAGGGACAGCACAGATACGCAGTATTTT,CSGGRDRDSTDTQYF
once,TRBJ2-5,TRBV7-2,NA,TGTGCCAGCAGAAATCGGGGGGCAGAGACCCAGTACTTC,CASRNRGAETQYF
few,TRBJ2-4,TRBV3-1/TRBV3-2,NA,TGTGCCAGCAGCCAAGGTCTAAACATTCAGTACTTC,CASSQGLNIQYF
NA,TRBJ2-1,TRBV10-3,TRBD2,TGTGCCATCAGTGATGGGACTAGAATCGATGAGCAGTTCTTC,CAISDGTRIDEQFF
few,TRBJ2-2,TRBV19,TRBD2,TGTGCCAGTAGGACTAGCGGGAACACCGGGGAGCTGTTTTTT,CASRTSGNTGELFF
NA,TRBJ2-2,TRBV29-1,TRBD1,TGCAGCGGGACAGGGCTCGACACCGGGGAGCTGTTTTTT,CSGTGLDTGELFF
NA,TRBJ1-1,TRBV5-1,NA,TGCGCCAGCAGCTTGGAACAGGCAAGCCCTGAAGCTTTCTTT,CASSLEQASPEAFF
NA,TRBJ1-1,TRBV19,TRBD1,TGTGCCAGTAGTACTACGGGACAGAAGAACACTGAAGCTTTCTTT,CASSTTGQKNTEAFF
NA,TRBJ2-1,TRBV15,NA,TGTGCCACCAGCAGACACAGGGAAGTCTACAATGAGCAGTTCTTC,CATSRHREVYNEQFF
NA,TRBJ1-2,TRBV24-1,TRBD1,TGTGCCACCAGTGACACAGGGGGCTATGGCTACACCTTC,CATSDTGGYGYTF
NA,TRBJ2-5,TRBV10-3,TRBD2,TGTGCCATCAGTGGTGGACTAGCGGGGCCCTCGGAGACCCAGTACTTC,CAISGGLAGPSETQYF
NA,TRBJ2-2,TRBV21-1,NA,TGTGCCAGCAGCAAAGTAGGGGATCTATCGAACACCGGGGAGCTGTTTTTT,CASSKVGDLSNTGELFF
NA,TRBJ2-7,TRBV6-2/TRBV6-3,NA,TGTGCCAGCAGTCACGGCGGAGCTCGGGAGCAGTACTTC,CASSHGGAREQYF
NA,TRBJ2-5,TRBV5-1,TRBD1,TGCGCCAGCAGCACCGGAGAGGGACAGGGCACCCAGTACTTC,CASSTGEGQGTQYF
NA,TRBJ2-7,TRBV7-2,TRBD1,TGTGCCAGCAGCTTATCCGGGACAGGGGCACTCGAGCAGTACTTC,CASSLSGTGALEQYF
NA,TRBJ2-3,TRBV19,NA,TGTGCCAGTAGTATAGGTGCTGCGGGGACCACAGATACGCAGTATTTT,CASSIGAAGTTDTQYF
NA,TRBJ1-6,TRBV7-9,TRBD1,TGTGCCAGCAGTGACACAGGGGGCAGATGGGATTCACCCCTCCACTTT,CASSDTGGRWDSPLHF
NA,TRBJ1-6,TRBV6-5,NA,TGTGCCAGCAGTTTCCGGGGTAGCTCCTATAATTCACCCCTCCACTTT,CASSFRGSSYNSPLHF
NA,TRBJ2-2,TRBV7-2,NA,TGTGCCAGCAGCTTTGGGTTAACGGGCACCGGGGAGCTGTTTTTT,CASSFGLTGTGELFF
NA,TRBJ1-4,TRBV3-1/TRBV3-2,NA,TGTGCCAGCAGCCAAATAGAACGTTGCGTCCCAACTAATGAAAAACTGTTTTTT,CASSQIERCVPTNEKLFF
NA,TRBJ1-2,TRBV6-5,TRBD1,TGTGCCAGCAGTTACTGGGGACAGGGACATTATGGCTACACCTTC,CASSYWGQGHYGYTF
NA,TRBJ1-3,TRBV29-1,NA,TGCAGCGTTGAAGATCCTCCAACCGGGGGCACCATATATTTT,CSVEDPPTGGTIYF
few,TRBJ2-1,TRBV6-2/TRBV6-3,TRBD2,TGTGCCAGCAGTTACCTCGAGCGGGAGGGGTGTGAGCAGTTCTTC,CASSYLEREGCEQFF
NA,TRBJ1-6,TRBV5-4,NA,TGTGCCAGCAGCTTCAGGCCCCCAAGCATGTCACCCCTCCACTTT,CASSFRPPSMSPLHF
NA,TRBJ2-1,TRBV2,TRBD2,TGTGCCAGTACCCCCCCGGCGGGAGTTAATGGTGAGCAGTTCTTC,CASTPPAGVNGEQFF
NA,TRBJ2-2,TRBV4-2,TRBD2,TGTGCCAGCAGCGGATCTGGGAGGGGCACCGGGGAGCTGTTTTTT,CASSGSGRGTGELFF
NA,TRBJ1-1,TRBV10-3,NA,TGTGCCATCAGTCTGTCTAACACTGAAGCTTTCTTT,CAISLSNTEAFF
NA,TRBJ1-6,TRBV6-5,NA,TGTGCCAGCCTAGTGGGGGGGAATTCACCCCTCCACTTT,CASLVGGNSPLHF
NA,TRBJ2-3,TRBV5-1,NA,TGCGCCAGCAGCGTGAGACAAGACACAGATACGCAGTATTTT,CASSVRQDTDTQYF
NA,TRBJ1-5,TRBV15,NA,TGTGCCACCAGCAGCCCGCGCCGGGGGGGACAGCCCCAGCATTTT,CATSSPRRGGQPQHF
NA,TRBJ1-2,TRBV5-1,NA,TGCGCCAGCAGCGCCGGGGGTTTGGGCGGCTACACCTTC,CASSAGGLGGYTF
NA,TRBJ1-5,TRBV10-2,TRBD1,TGCGCCAGCAGTCCCGGGACAGGGTTACGGCAGCCCCAGCATTTT,CASSPGTGLRQPQHF
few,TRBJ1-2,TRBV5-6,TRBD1,TGTGCCAGCAGCATCGGACAGGGAGGACATGGCTACACCTTC,CASSIGQGGHGYTF
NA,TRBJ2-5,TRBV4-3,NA,TGCGCCAGCAGCCATCGCCAGGGGGAGACCCAGTACTTC,CASSHRQGETQYF
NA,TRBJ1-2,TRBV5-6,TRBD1,TGTGCCAGCAGCCCAGGGACAGAAAGTGGCTACACCTTC,CASSPGTESGYTF
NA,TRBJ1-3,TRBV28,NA,TGTGCCAGCAGTTTGGCGGGGTTTAGATCTGGAAACACCATATATTTT,CASSLAGFRSGNTIYF
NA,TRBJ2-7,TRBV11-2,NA,TGTGCCAGCAGCTTAGAGGGAGTGGCAGGACCATTCTACGAGCAGTACTTC,CASSLEGVAGPFYEQYF
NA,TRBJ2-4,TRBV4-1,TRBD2,TGCGCCAGCAGCCAGATAGCGGGGGATAAAAACATTCAGTACTTC,CASSQIAGDKNIQYF